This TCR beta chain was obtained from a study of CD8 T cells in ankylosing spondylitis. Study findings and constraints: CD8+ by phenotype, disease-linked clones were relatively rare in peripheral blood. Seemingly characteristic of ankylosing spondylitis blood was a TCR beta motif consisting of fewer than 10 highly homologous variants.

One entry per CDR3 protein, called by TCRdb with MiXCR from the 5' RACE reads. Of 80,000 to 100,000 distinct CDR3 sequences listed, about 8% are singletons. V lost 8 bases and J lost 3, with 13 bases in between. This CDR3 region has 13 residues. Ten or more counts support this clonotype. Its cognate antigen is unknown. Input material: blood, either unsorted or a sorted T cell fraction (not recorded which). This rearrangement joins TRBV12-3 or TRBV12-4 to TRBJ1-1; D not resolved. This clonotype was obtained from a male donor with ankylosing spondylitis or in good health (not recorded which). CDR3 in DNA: TGTGCCAGCCGCCTTGTCGGTTACACTGAAGCTTTCTTT. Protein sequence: CASRLVGYTEAFF.